Below, 4 T cell receptor beta chains from the same sample are listed, as sequenced in a study of human T cells and chemical hapten exposure. Each CDR3 protein is one row after TCRdb ran MiXCR on the RACE reads. Altogether tens of thousands of distinct CDR3 sequences are present, over 9.5% being singletons, with the ten largest covering around 4.7%. Time point given: patch test 2, 6 weeks after DPC sensitization. Specified treatment: therapeutic diphenylcyclopropenone sensitization with weekly scalp DPC. Sequenced material: whole blood, taken in connection with sensitization to the hapten diphenylcyclopropenone (DPC). All receptors derive from a woman in her forties or fifties with alopecia areata. Some clones in this sample may be carry-over from other donors' samples.

The CDR3 loop reads CASRPVGQINEKLFF. CDR3 coding DNA: TGTGCCAGCCGGCCCGTGGGGCAGATTAATGAAAAACTGTTTTTT. The chain recombines TRBV6-6 with TRBJ1-4; a weak D match, TRBD1 (5 bases). With 8 bases removed from V and 4 bases from J, the gap between germline ends came to 17 bases. Germline assignment: CDR1 MNHNY and CDR2 SVGAGI (reference sequence). The CDR3 is 15 amino acids.

This clonotype has just a few counts. The CDR3 sequence is CATSRGANTEAFF. The CDR3 DNA reads TGTGCCACCAGCAGAGGAGCGAACACTGAAGCTTTCTTT. This chain joins TRBV15 and TRBJ1-1; D is unclear. This CDR3 has 13 amino acids. V lost 1 base to trimming and J lost 1 base, with 4 bases between them. Germline lookup yields CDR1 LNHNV and CDR2 YYDKDF (reference sequence).

This clonotype was recorded many times. The chain combines TRBV28 with TRBJ2-1, with 7 bases identical to TRBD2. This CDR3 contains 16 residues. Germline-derived CDR1 and CDR2 are MDHEN and SYDVKM. V dropped 4 bases and J dropped 5; count of bases not matched to a gene: 11. The CDR3 is CASSYARETGDNEQFF. The DNA of the CDR3 is TGTGCCAGCAGTTACGCGCGGGAGACCGGAGACAATGAGCAGTTCTTC.

The sample holds many counts of this clonotype. V gene TRBV3-1 combines with J gene TRBJ2-1; D unresolved. Trimming took off 4 bases at V and 5 bases at J, with 12 bases between the two ends. This CDR3 has 14 amino acids. Per germline, CDR1 LGHDT and CDR2 YNNKEL (reference sequence). DNA of the CDR3: TGTGCCAGCAGCCCGAACCCGGGTGACAATGAGCAGTTCTTC. Residues: CASSPNPGDNEQFF.